Detailed here is one T cell receptor (beta chain). It lacks a known antigen. This entry is derived from a study of monozygotic twins with inflammatory bowel disease (dated 2019 in TCRdb). In the study overall: The full study comprised approximately 28 monozygotic twin pairs: nine German pairs (four IBD-concordant, five IBD-discordant) and 19 IBD-discordant Danish pairs. Disease-associated traits were sought mainly through comparisons between IBD patients and their genetically identical healthy co-twins within discordant pairs. Each individual had, on average, about 151 000 unique TCRalpha sequences and 181 000 unique TCRbeta sequences available for analysis.

From each donor, an approximately 2.3 ml peripheral blood sample was drawn into PAXgene tubes and stored at -80 degrees C. Without T cell sorting, total RNA was isolated from whole blood using the PAXgene blood miRNA kit on an automated QIAcube. Deep TCRalpha and TCRbeta repertoire profiling with unique molecular barcoding was performed on peripheral blood of monozygotic twin pairs concordant or discordant for inflammatory bowel disease. Smoking habits were recorded for all twin pairs, and each individual was classified as a current, former or never smoker. Study-wide conclusions, independent of this receptor: A decrease in TCRbeta repertoire diversity, as measured by inverse Simpson index, was observed in IBD patients compared with their healthy co-twins. Repertoire similarity did not differ between concordant and discordant twins, possibly due to limited statistical power. The analysis was unable to tell apart different T cell subtypes. Compared with healthy twins, IBD patients shared fewer clonotypes with other individuals, and the difference was most pronounced in patients with signs of disease activity. The results gave no support for a single strong signal or clonotype linked to IBD. Because patients received different immunosuppressive treatments, the repertoires may have picked up extra background noise and variability between individuals.

The CDR3, from cysteine to phenylalanine, totals 14 residues. DNA is not recorded here. The CDR1 and CDR2 encoded by the germline V gene are SGHTA and FQGNSA. The protocol used for the library was 5' RACE. Each TCR library was prepared from about 3,400 ng of total RNA. cDNA was synthesized with SMARTScribe reverse transcriptase in eight separate reactions per sample. Unique molecular identifiers containing a 6-nucleotide sample barcode were introduced through template switching during cDNA synthesis. Two nested PCRs of about 17 and 10 cycles amplified the TCRalpha and TCRbeta cDNA, and bead purification followed each PCR. Before amplification, the cDNA was treated with uracil DNA-glycosylase and purified using the QIAquick PCR purification kit. The second PCR added Illumina TruSeq-compatible adapters along with sample-specific barcodes. Library quality and concentration were checked on TapeStation and Qubit, and libraries were pooled at about 4.9 ng each. The pooled libraries were sequenced with 2 x 100 bp reads and custom sequencing primers on an Illumina HiSeq2500 single-index Rapid Run. In the authors' own workflow: UMI-based consensus assembly with MiGEC version 1.2.6 was used to correct PCR and sequencing errors. MiXCR version 2.1.1 was used to carry out V(D)J alignment, clonotype assembly and CDR3 extraction. To normalise gene usage, clonotype sharing and MAIT/NKT TCR abundance, the top 1000, 10 000 and 20 000 clonotypes in each sample were analysed. Diversity was computed as the inverse Simpson index with the vegan R package after downsampling to 27 000 UMIs. Statistical testing used paired Mann-Whitney U tests on the discordant twin pairs and applied Benjamini-Hochberg correction for multiple testing. Once TCRdb had reprocessed the reads, it stored one entry per CDR3 protein sequence and supplied no DNA. For this entry, the V and J calls and clone size follow TCRdb and not the study's own pipeline. This specimen's table enumerates about 300,000 distinct CDR3 sequences. The top ten hold 5.6% of the sample.

The source material was blood. This clonotype was obtained from a human donor with ulcerative colitis or Crohn's disease, or a healthy co-twin of an affected twin (not recorded which). The chain couples TRBV7-2 to TRBJ2-7; TCRdb's D gene call, TRBD1, goes unchecked for lack of DNA. CDR3 loop: CASSSQAQIREQYF.